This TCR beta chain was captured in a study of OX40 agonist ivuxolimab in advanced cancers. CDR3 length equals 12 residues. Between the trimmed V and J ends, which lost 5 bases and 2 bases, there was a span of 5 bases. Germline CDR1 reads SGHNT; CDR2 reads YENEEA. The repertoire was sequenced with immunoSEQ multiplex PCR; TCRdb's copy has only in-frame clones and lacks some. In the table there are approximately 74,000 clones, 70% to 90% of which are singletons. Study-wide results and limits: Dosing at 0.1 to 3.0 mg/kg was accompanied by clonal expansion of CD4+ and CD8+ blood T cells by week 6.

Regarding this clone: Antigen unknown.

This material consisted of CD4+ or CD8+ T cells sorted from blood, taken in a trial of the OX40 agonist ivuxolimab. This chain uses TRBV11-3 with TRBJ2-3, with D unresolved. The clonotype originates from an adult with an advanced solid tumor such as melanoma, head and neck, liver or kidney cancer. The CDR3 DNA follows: TGTGCCAGCAGCCTAAACACAGATACGCAGTATTTT. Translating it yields CASSLNTDTQYF.